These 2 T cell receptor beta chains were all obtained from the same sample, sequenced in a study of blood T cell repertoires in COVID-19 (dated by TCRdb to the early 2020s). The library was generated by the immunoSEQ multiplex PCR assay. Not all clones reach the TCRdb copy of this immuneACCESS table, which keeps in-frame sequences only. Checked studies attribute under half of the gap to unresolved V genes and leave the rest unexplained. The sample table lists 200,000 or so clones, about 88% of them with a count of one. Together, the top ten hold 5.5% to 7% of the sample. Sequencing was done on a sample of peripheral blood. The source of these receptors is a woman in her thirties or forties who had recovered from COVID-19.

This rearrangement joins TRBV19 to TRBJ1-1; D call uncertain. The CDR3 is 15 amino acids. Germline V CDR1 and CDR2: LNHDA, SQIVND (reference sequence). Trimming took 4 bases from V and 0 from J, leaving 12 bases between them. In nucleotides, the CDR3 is TGTGCCAGTAGTACCCACCGAGGCATGAACACTGAAGCTTTCTTT. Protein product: CASSTHRGMNTEAFF.

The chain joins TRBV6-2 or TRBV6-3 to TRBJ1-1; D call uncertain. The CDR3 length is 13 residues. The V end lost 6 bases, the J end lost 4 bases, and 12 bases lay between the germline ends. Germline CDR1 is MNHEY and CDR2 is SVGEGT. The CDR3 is CASSLSGSTEAFF. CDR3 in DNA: TGTGCCAGCAGCCTCTCGGGTAGCACTGAAGCTTTCTTT.